The source of this T cell receptor (beta chain) is a study of T-cell memory formation after mild COVID-19. Overall study context: The two donors had largely donor-specific TCR clusters. Study-wide points: Some responding clones appeared in pre-infection memory, suggesting cross-reactive memory joined.

Constant-segment primers served in 5'RACE that generated TCR alpha and TCR beta cDNA libraries bearing sample barcodes and UMIs. MiXCR was run by TCRdb on the 5' RACE reads, yielding one entry per CDR3 protein. This sample has around 420,000 distinct CDR3 sequences, with more than 20% found just once. About this clonotype itself: Antigen: not known.

The CDR3 has 16 residues. The V gene's germline CDR1 is MNHEY and CDR2 SMNVEV (reference sequence). Deletions cut 8 bases from V and 2 bases from J, with 20 bases between. The clonotype was recovered from an adult woman who had mild COVID-19 (a few samples of this study predate the infection). Cell type and time point are not known. Sequencing was performed on PBMCs or a T cell subset sorted from them (not recorded which). This chain joins TRBV27 and TRBJ2-3, with D possibly TRBD2 on 6 matching bases. CDR3 sequence: CASGGGPPPLTDTQYF. CDR3 in DNA: TGTGCCAGCGGGGGAGGCCCACCTCCCCTCACAGATACGCAGTATTTT.